These 27 T cell receptor beta chains share one sample of origin, sequenced in a study of cytomegalovirus exposure and HLA in healthy donors. The PCR ran on 60 Vbeta and 13 Jbeta primers. The repertoire was sequenced with immunoSEQ multiplex PCR; TCRdb's copy has only in-frame clones and lacks some. Of about 140,000 clones in the sample, about 61% are singletons; the top ten hold approximately 1.7%. The sequencing sample was made of PBMCs. The receptors shown here come from a male donor in good health and CMV-seronegative.

In DNA form, the CDR3 reads TGTGCCAGCTCACCCACACACTACGAGCAGTACTTC. As protein: CASSPTHYEQYF. V usage is TRBV18 and J usage is TRBJ2-7; no clear D. Deletions cut 3 bases from V and 3 bases from J, with 6 bases between. The CDR3 covers 12 residues. CDR1 is KGHSH, CDR2 LQKENI, per germline.

This sequence joins TRBV6-1 and TRBJ1-1; D possibly corresponds to TRBD1 (6 bases). This CDR3 comprises 15 residues. From germline, CDR1 is MNHNS and CDR2 SASEGT. V lost 4 bases to trimming and J lost 3 bases, with 15 bases between them. DNA for the CDR3: TGTGCCAGCAGTGCGAAGTCAGGGGCGTACACTGAAGCTTTCTTT. It codes for CASSAKSGAYTEAFF.

The V and J genes are TRBV6-5 and TRBJ1-2, with D maybe TRBD1 (6 bases). Germline loops: CDR1 MNHEY, CDR2 SVGAGI. CDR3 length: 13 residues. The ends were cut back, 6 bases at V and 6 bases at J, with 14 bases in the middle. The CDR3 DNA sequence: TGTGCCAGCAGCCCAAGGCCAGGGGATGGCTACACCTTC. Its protein is CASSPRPGDGYTF.

The chain carries TRBV5-4 and TRBJ2-3; tentative D call: TRBD1 (6 bases). Trimming took off 0 bases at V and 4 bases at J, with 12 bases between the two ends. This CDR3 has 15 amino acids. CDR1 and CDR2 (germline): SGHNT, YYREEE (reference sequence). The CDR3 DNA reads as TGTGCCAGCAGCTTGGAGGGGGTTTTGGCAGATACGCAGTATTTT. It encodes CASSLEGVLADTQYF.

The rearrangement uses TRBV18 and TRBJ1-2, with 7 bases that match TRBD1. V was pared by 8 bases and J by 4 bases, with 10 bases of the junction left unmatched. Germline CDR1 KGHSH, CDR2 LQKENI. CDR3 length: 14 residues. The CDR3 here is CASGLTGLGYGYTF. As DNA, the CDR3 is TGTGCCAGCGGATTGACAGGGCTAGGCTATGGCTACACCTTC.

The genes are TRBV6-4 and TRBJ1-1, with D perhaps TRBD1 (5 bases). The CDR3 runs to 13 residues. Trimming took 3 bases from V and 10 from J, leaving 15 bases between them. Per the germline V gene, CDR1 is MRHNA and CDR2 is SNTAGT. CDR3 loop: CASSEAQGLAAFF. In DNA, the CDR3 is TGTGCCAGCAGTGAGGCGCAGGGTTTAGCAGCTTTCTTT.

J is TRBJ1-5 and V is TRBV27; TRBD1 aligns across 10 bases. This CDR3 comprises 14 residues. Germline V gives CDR1 MNHEY, CDR2 SMNVEV (reference sequence). Losses at the gene ends were 3 bases for V and 6 bases for J; bases not matched to a gene: 2. CDR3 DNA: TGTGCCAGCAGTTTGGGGACAGGGGTTCAGCCCCAGCATTTT. Translating it yields CASSLGTGVQPQHF.

In DNA, the CDR3 is TGTGCTAGTGGTACCACAGGTAACACTGAAGCTTTCTTT. It yields the protein CASGTTGNTEAFF. The chain recombines TRBV12-5 with TRBJ1-1, with D possibly being TRBD1 (5 bases). The CDR3 is 13 residues long. Trimming stripped 5 bases from V and 2 bases from J, with 9 bases between. Germline assignment: CDR1 LGHNT and CDR2 FRNRAP.

This chain uses TRBV7-2 with TRBJ2-7; tentatively, D is TRBD2 (6 bases). From germline, CDR1 is SGHTA and CDR2 FQGNSA. Deletions cut 1 base from V and 3 bases from J, with 10 bases between. The CDR3 totals 14 residues. CDR3 DNA: TGTGCCAGCAGCTTAGATGGCGGGGACTACGAGCAGTACTTC. Translation gives CASSLDGGDYEQYF.

The CDR3 DNA sequence: TGTGCCAGCAGAACGAGGTCGGGGGGCACTGAAGCTTTCTTT. Amino acid sequence: CASRTRSGGTEAFF. This chain joins TRBV28 and TRBJ1-1, with TRBD1 as a possible D gene (5 bases). Trimming shortened V by 6 bases and J by 4 bases, and 15 bases separated the two germline ends. Germline V gene data show CDR1 as MDHEN and CDR2 as SYDVKM. CDR3 length equals 14 residues. The complete variable domain, with remaining parts taken from reference TRBV28 and TRBJ1-1, reads DVKVTQSSRYLVKRTGEKVFLECVQDMDHENMFWYRQDPGLGLRLIYFSYDVKMKEKGDIPEGYSVSREKKERFSLILESASTNQTSMYLCASRTRSGGTEAFFGQGTRLTVV.

The rearrangement uses TRBV6-5 and TRBJ1-6; D gene unclear. CDR1 is MNHEY, CDR2 SVGAGI, per germline. Deletions cut 1 base from V and 6 bases from J, with 10 bases between. The CDR3 loop spans 15 amino acids. The DNA for the CDR3 is TGTGCCAGCAGTTACTACTCAGGTGTTAATTCACCCCTCCACTTT. This sequence encodes CASSYYSGVNSPLHF.

This chain connects TRBV5-4 to TRBJ2-5, with D perhaps matching TRBD1 (5 bases). Germline CDR1 is SGHNT and CDR2 is YYREEE (reference sequence). The CDR3 runs to 13 residues. With 2 bases removed from V and 4 bases from J, the gap between germline ends came to 9 bases. Written as DNA, the CDR3 is TGTGCCAGCAGCTTAAGGGGCACAGAGACCCAGTACTTC. This sequence encodes CASSLRGTETQYF.

This clone was counted only a few times. The genes are TRBV19 and TRBJ1-5; D might be TRBD1 (5 bases). CDR1 and CDR2 from the germline V gene are LNHDA and SQIVND (reference sequence). Trimming removed 4 bases at V and 0 bases at J, with 16 bases between. The CDR3 totals 17 residues. CDR3 region: CASSSGGRGYSNQPQHF. The CDR3 DNA reads TGTGCCAGTAGTAGTGGGGGACGGGGGTATAGCAATCAGCCCCAGCATTTT.

The CDR3 loop reads CASSAASLGTDTQYF. CDR3 coding DNA: TGTGCCAGCAGTGCTGCTAGTCTTGGCACAGATACGCAGTATTTT. The rearrangement joins TRBV28 to TRBJ2-3; no reliable D call. The germline V and J ends were trimmed by 5 bases and 1 base, with 13 bases remaining between them. CDR3 length: 15 amino acids. Germline loops: CDR1 MDHEN, CDR2 SYDVKM.

The V gene is TRBV4-1, the J gene TRBJ2-7; TRBD1 agrees at 7 bases. There are 15 residues in the CDR3. Germline V gene data show CDR1 as MGHRA and CDR2 as YSYEKL. The V and J ends lost 0 bases and 4 bases, in that order; junction bases with no gene match: 6. The CDR3 here is CASSQDSNRGYEQYF. The CDR3 region has the DNA TGCGCCAGCAGCCAAGATTCCAACAGGGGTTACGAGCAGTACTTC.

V and J are TRBV7-2 and TRBJ2-3; 7 nucleotides agree with TRBD2. The trim removed 4 bases at V and 6 bases at J, leaving 13 bases unmatched. The CDR3 is made up of 16 amino acids. CDR1 SGHTA and CDR2 FQGNSA come from the germline V gene. The CDR3 protein is CASSSRGGGGRDTQYF. The CDR3 coding sequence is TGTGCCAGCAGCTCTAGGGGCGGGGGTGGTCGGGATACGCAGTATTTT.

This chain connects TRBV30 to TRBJ2-1; TRBD1 agrees at 7 bases. The ends lost 2 bases at V and 4 bases at J; junction bases unmatched: 2. The CDR3 contains 13 residues. Germline-derived CDR1 and CDR2 are GTSNPN and SVGIG (reference sequence). Here the CDR3 DNA reads TGTGCCTGGAGTTCGGGACAGTACAATGAGCAGTTCTTC. Translating gives CAWSSGQYNEQFF.

V is TRBV9 and J is TRBJ2-2; D is ambiguous. There are 16 residues in the CDR3. Trimming took 0 bases from V and 0 from J, leaving 9 bases between them. Germline V gene data show CDR1 as SGDLS and CDR2 as YYNGEE. As DNA, the CDR3 is TGTGCCAGCAGCGTAGAACAACCCCCGAACACCGGGGAGCTGTTTTTT. It codes for CASSVEQPPNTGELFF.

The V call is TRBV7-3, the J call TRBJ1-2; 7 positions agree with TRBD1. Germline CDR1 is SGHTA and CDR2 is FQGTGA. Losses at the gene ends were 4 bases for V and 7 bases for J; bases not matched to a gene: 9. The CDR3 sequence is 14 residues long. DNA of the CDR3: TGTGCCAGCAGCTCCCCGGACGACAGGGCTGGCTACACCTTC. Its protein product is CASSSPDDRAGYTF.

The rearrangement joins TRBV7-3 to TRBJ2-3; D might be TRBD2 (5 bases). From germline, CDR1 is SGHTA and CDR2 FQGTGA. V lost 5 bases and J 0 bases, leaving 18 bases between the germline ends. The CDR3 loop spans 17 amino acids. This CDR3 is CASSPWAGRLSTDTQYF. In DNA, the CDR3 is TGTGCCAGCAGCCCCTGGGCGGGCAGACTCAGCACAGATACGCAGTATTTT.

This clone has a handful of counts. CDR3 DNA sequence: TGTGCCAGCAGTTCAGGCCGGGAAGGTGGAGAGCTGTTTTTT. Translated: CASSSGREGGELFF. The rearrangement links TRBV6-5 to TRBJ2-2, with D possibly being TRBD2 (5 bases). CDR1 is MNHEY, CDR2 SVGAGI, per germline. This CDR3 spans 14 amino acids. Deletions cut 4 bases from V and 11 bases from J, with 17 bases between.

The V and J genes are TRBV9 and TRBJ2-2; D remains ambiguous. V was cut by 2 bases and J by 1 base, with 9 bases left in between. The CDR3 has 15 amino acids. Germline assignment: CDR1 SGDLS and CDR2 YYNGEE. The CDR3 DNA reads as TGTGCCAGCAGCGTTTGGCGGATGAACACCGGGGAGCTGTTTTTT. Its translation: CASSVWRMNTGELFF.

The J gene is TRBJ1-1, the V gene TRBV6-1; perhaps TRBD1 as D (5 bases). CDR3 length equals 16 residues. The germline V gene encodes CDR1 MNHNS and CDR2 SASEGT. The V and J ends lost 2 bases and 3 bases respectively, with 16 bases between them. The chain's CDR3 is CASSENSRAGYTEAFF. Written as DNA, the CDR3 is TGTGCCAGCAGTGAAAACAGTAGGGCAGGGTACACTGAAGCTTTCTTT.

The sample holds one count of this clone. CDR3 nucleotides: TGTGCCAGCAGCCTCCCACAGGGGACGTACCAAGAGACCCAGTACTTC. It is translated as CASSLPQGTYQETQYF. This chain connects TRBV13 to TRBJ2-5; 7 bases are shared with TRBD1. Trimming cost V 5 bases and J 0 bases; bases outside gene matches: 9. The CDR3 is made up of 16 amino acids. Per germline, CDR1 PRHDT and CDR2 FYEKMQ (reference sequence). The full variable domain, with the rest looked up from reference TRBV13 and TRBJ2-5, is AAGVIQSPRHLIKEKRETATLKCYPIPRHDTVYWYQQGPGQDPQFLISFYEKMQSDKGSIPDRFSAQQFSDYHSELNMSSLELGDSALYFCASSLPQGTYQETQYFGPGTRLLVL.

This clone was picked up a small number of times. V is TRBV7-6 and J is TRBJ2-5, with D possibly TRBD2 on 6 matching bases. CDR1 is SGHVS and CDR2 is FNYEAQ in the germline V gene. The CDR3 extends over 15 amino acids. Deletions cut 4 bases from V and 7 bases from J, with 19 bases between. CDR3 amino acids: CASSSGDFRVGTQYF. CDR3 DNA sequence: TGTGCCAGCAGCTCTGGGGACTTTCGGGTCGGGACCCAGTACTTC.

This clone was seen once. The V call is TRBV7-8, the J call TRBJ2-6; D unclear. The CDR3 has 15 amino acids. The germline V gene encodes CDR1 SGHVS and CDR2 FQNEAQ. The V end lost 1 base, the J end lost 2 bases, and 6 bases lay between the germline ends. This CDR3 reads CASSLGYTGANVLTF. The CDR3 DNA sequence: TGTGCCAGCAGCTTAGGGTACACTGGGGCCAACGTCCTGACTTTC.

The chain couples TRBV23-1 to TRBJ1-1; D remains unclear. TRBV23-1 is an ORF, and what it does is uncertain. V lost 4 bases and J 10 bases, leaving 13 bases between the germline ends. The CDR3 is made up of 12 amino acids. The CDR3: CASSRSESVAFF. CDR3 DNA: TGCGCCAGCAGTCGGTCGGAGTCGGTAGCTTTCTTT.